This TCR beta chain was identified during a study of blood T cell repertoires in COVID-19. The length of the CDR3 is 15 residues. The germline CDR1 and CDR2 sequences are SNHLY and FYNNEI. Trimming took 6 bases from V and 6 from J, leaving 18 bases between them. Assay: immunoSEQ multiplex PCR; the TCRdb copy retains only in-frame clones and omits some. The data hold about 400,000 clones, with around 92% observed a single time. The V call is TRBV2, the J call TRBJ1-5; the D is unclear. The sample taken for sequencing was PBMCs or T cells enriched from blood (not recorded which). This sequence was found in a woman under 40 who had recovered from COVID-19. The CDR3 sequence is CASSRGRVGIQPQHF. The CDR3 region has the DNA TGTGCCAGCAGCCGAGGGAGGGTAGGTATTCAGCCCCAGCATTTT.